This T cell receptor beta chain originates from a study of cytomegalovirus exposure and HLA in healthy donors. The PCR was carried out with 60 Vbeta primers and 13 Jbeta primers. The data were produced by immunoSEQ multiplex PCR, yet TCRdb's version contains in-frame clones alone and is incomplete. The sample shows roughly 160,000 clones, 70% to 80% of them seen only once. Findings and limits, study-wide: Presence/absence results assume similar sequencing depth per donor, which may not hold.

Unmatched junction bases numbered 3, after V lost 4 bases and J lost 3 bases. This CDR3 has 14 amino acids. Per the germline V gene, CDR1 is MNHNS and CDR2 is SASEGT. On this clone: As yet, its antigen is unknown.

The receptor comes from a man aged 25 to 45 in good health and CMV-seronegative. Sequencing was done on a sample of PBMCs. The chain joins TRBV6-1 to TRBJ1-5; 7 positions match TRBD1. In DNA form, the CDR3 reads TGTGCCAGCAGTGTACAGGGGACCAATCAGCCCCAGCATTTT. This encodes CASSVQGTNQPQHF.